The TCR beta chain under discussion was sequenced for a study of cytomegalovirus exposure and HLA in healthy donors. General study points: Data from an earlier analysis indicated that most TCR beta V segments were productive either about 87% or about 30% of the time. In vitro assays verified that three CMV-associated chains recognized CMV antigens specifically. Information on immune exposure was restricted to one variable (CMV serostatus).

For this clone: Its antigen is as yet unknown.

Vbeta (60) and Jbeta (13) primers were used in the PCR. Authors' processing steps: Later reanalysis found approximately 80 million unique TCR beta chains, around 10 million of them shared. Some clones are missing from TCRdb's copy, which holds only in-frame ones; the method was immunoSEQ multiplex PCR. Clonal size and the V and J genes are those of that table, whereas D and trimming came from the DNA. The sample includes about 270,000 clones, roughly 89% seen only once; the top ten take almost 4%. The TCR sequence derives from a man aged 40-49 years in good health and CMV-seropositive. Material: PBMCs.

CDR3 DNA: TGTGCCAGCTCACCGGAACAGGGACCAATCCAAACCTACGAGCAGTACTTC. Translated, it gives CASSPEQGPIQTYEQYF. This chain joins TRBV18 and TRBJ2-7; TRBD1 might be the D (6 bases). Trimming stripped 3 bases from V and 2 bases from J, with 20 bases between. CDR1 is KGHSH, CDR2 LQKENI, per germline. This CDR3 has 17 residues. Using reference TRBV18 and TRBJ2-7 for the parts outside the CDR3, the full variable domain is NAGVMQNPRHLVRRRGQEARLRCSPMKGHSHVYWYRQLPEEGLKFMVYLQKENIIDESGMPKERFSAEFPKEGPSILRIQQVVRGDSAAYFCASSPEQGPIQTYEQYFGPGTRLTVT.